The 32 T cell receptor beta chains below come from one sample, sequenced in a study of T cell responses to AZD1222 COVID-19 vaccine. Using immunoSEQ multiplex PCR, the repertoire was profiled, and TCRdb retains in-frame clones only, with some absent. Of roughly 150,000 clones in the sample, roughly 92% were seen once. The source material was peripheral blood, sampled on day 0 of AZD1222 vaccination. The receptors come from an adult in good health.

The chain carries TRBV5-8 and TRBJ1-2; D unresolved. Trimming removed 1 base from V and 1 base from J, with 8 bases in between. The germline V gene encodes CDR1 SGHTS and CDR2 YDEGEE. The CDR3 has 14 amino acids. CDR3 residues: CASSLRTVNYGYTF. As DNA, the CDR3 is TGTGCCAGCAGCTTGCGGACGGTTAACTATGGCTACACCTTC.

About this clone itself: The same CDR3 also results from other DNA sequences found in this sample. The chain joins TRBV10-3 to TRBJ1-1; D uncertain. CDR1 and CDR2 (germline): ENHRY, SYGVKD. V lost 0 bases to trimming and J lost 8 bases, with 4 bases between them. The length of the CDR3 is 11 residues. The CDR3 is CAISESTEAFF. CDR3 sequence (DNA): TGTGCCATCAGTGAGTCTACAGAAGCTTTCTTT.

The J gene is TRBJ1-6, the V gene TRBV28; 9 nucleotides line up with TRBD1. The germline V gene has CDR1 MDHEN and CDR2 SYDVKM. V gave up 1 base and J gave up 14 bases; unmatched junction bases: 6. The CDR3 is 14 residues long. DNA for the CDR3: TGTGCCAGCAGTTTATCGGACAGGGGATGGGCCCTCCACTTT. This gives the protein CASSLSDRGWALHF.

This chain joins TRBV7-2 and TRBJ1-2, with 10 bases lining up with TRBD1. V lost 1 base and J lost 7; bases outside the gene matches: 3. Germline lookup yields CDR1 SGHTA and CDR2 FQGNSA. The CDR3 has 14 residues. This CDR3 is CASSLDRTGGGYTF. In DNA form, the CDR3 reads TGTGCCAGCAGCTTAGACAGGACAGGGGGTGGCTACACCTTC.

The chain joins TRBV7-2 to TRBJ2-7; 10 bases align to TRBD1. The germline CDR1 and CDR2 sequences are SGHTA and FQGNSA. This CDR3 spans 15 amino acids. V gave up 0 bases and J gave up 4 bases; unmatched junction bases: 3. CDR3 DNA sequence: TGTGCCAGCAGCTTAGCCCTGGGACAGGGGTACGAGCAGTACTTC. Amino acids: CASSLALGQGYEQYF.

The V and J genes are TRBV7-8 and TRBJ1-6; possibly TRBD1 for D (5 bases). With 5 bases removed from V and 5 bases from J, the gap between germline ends came to 13 bases. This CDR3 spans 15 amino acids. Germline V gene sequence: CDR1 SGHVS, CDR2 FQNEAQ. CDR3 region: CASSLNDRDNSPLHF. CDR3 DNA: TGTGCCAGCAGCCTGAACGACAGAGATAATTCACCCCTCCACTTT.

V usage is TRBV10-3 and J usage is TRBJ2-6; D call uncertain. CDR1 and CDR2 from the germline V gene are ENHRY and SYGVKD. CDR3 length: 14 amino acids. Trimming took off 7 bases at V and 4 bases at J, with 11 bases between the two ends. The CDR3 nucleotides read TGTGCCATCAATGGGTCCCCGGGGGCCAACGTCCTGACTTTC. This sequence encodes CAINGSPGANVLTF.

This sequence joins TRBV27 and TRBJ2-3, with D uncertain. CDR1 and CDR2 from the germline V gene are MNHEY and SMNVEV (reference sequence). The CDR3 runs 14 residues. V shed 3 bases and J shed 2 bases, with 9 bases lying between them. CDR3 residues: CASSLGPNTDTQYF. The CDR3 DNA follows: TGTGCCAGCAGTTTGGGTCCAAACACAGATACGCAGTATTTT.

The chain carries TRBV19 and TRBJ1-2; D remains unclear. The CDR3 sequence is 18 residues long. Germline V CDR1 and CDR2: LNHDA, SQIVND (reference sequence). The ends were cut back, 0 bases at V and 6 bases at J, with 23 bases in the middle. The CDR3 is CASSIDLEQPSGGHGYTF. As DNA, the CDR3 is TGTGCCAGTAGTATAGATTTAGAACAGCCGTCGGGTGGGCATGGCTACACCTTC. The full variable domain, in which reference TRBV19 and TRBJ1-2 provide the parts outside the CDR3, is DGGITQSPKYLFRKEGQNVTLSCEQNLNHDAMYWYRQDPGQGLRLIYYSQIVNDFQKGDIAEGYSVSREKKESFPLTVTSAQKNPTAFYLCASSIDLEQPSGGHGYTFGSGTRLTVV.

The rearrangement links TRBV15 to TRBJ1-2; D not resolved. The CDR3 is made up of 11 amino acids. Trimming stripped 6 bases from V and 4 bases from J, with 6 bases between. Per germline, CDR1 LNHNV and CDR2 YYDKDF (reference sequence). The chain's CDR3 is CATSDFYGYTF. CDR3 DNA sequence: TGTGCCACCAGTGATTTCTATGGCTACACCTTC.

The chain carries TRBV6-6 and TRBJ2-5; D may be TRBD2 (6 bases). Germline assignment: CDR1 MNHNY and CDR2 SVGAGI (reference sequence). The V end was cut by 5 bases, the J end by 2 bases, with 12 bases between. This CDR3 has 14 amino acids. CDR3 bases: TGTGCCAGCAGTACGGACTACTTTCAAGAGACCCAGTACTTC. Amino acids: CASSTDYFQETQYF.

The chain employs TRBV7-2 and TRBJ2-2; 9 bases align to TRBD2. This CDR3 is 18 amino acids long. Germline loops: CDR1 SGHTA, CDR2 FQGNSA. J lost 5 bases, V lost 8 bases, and 18 bases had no gene match. CDR3 nucleotide sequence: TGTGCCAGCCGGTTTCCGCTGGGGCTAGCGGGACATACCGGGGAGCTGTTTTTT. Its protein product is CASRFPLGLAGHTGELFF.

DNA of the CDR3: TGTGCCAGCAGTTACCAAACAGTGGCAACTAATGAAAAACTGTTTTTT. Protein product: CASSYQTVATNEKLFF. V is TRBV2 and J is TRBJ1-4; D not certain. The V and J ends lost 5 bases and 0 bases respectively, with 13 bases between them. The germline CDR1 and CDR2 sequences are SNHLY and FYNNEI. The length of the CDR3 is 16 residues.

The chain couples TRBV19 to TRBJ2-7, with 7 bases identical to TRBD1. CDR1 and CDR2 from the germline V gene are LNHDA and SQIVND (reference sequence). This CDR3 comprises 15 residues. J was trimmed by 2 bases and V by 3 bases; bases with no gene match: 7. The CDR3 here is CASSISRGRAYEQYF. DNA of the CDR3: TGTGCCAGTAGTATTTCGAGGGGGCGCGCCTACGAGCAGTACTTC.

The chain uses TRBV19 and TRBJ1-2; D not resolved. Trimming took 3 bases from V and 1 from J, leaving 15 bases between them. The CDR3 is made up of 16 amino acids. Per the germline V gene, CDR1 is LNHDA and CDR2 is SQIVND (reference sequence). CDR3 sequence (DNA): TGTGCCAGTAGTATTAGGGCCGAGCCTGATAACTATGGCTACACCTTC. Protein product: CASSIRAEPDNYGYTF. Complete variable domain (other parts from reference TRBV19 and TRBJ1-2): DGGITQSPKYLFRKEGQNVTLSCEQNLNHDAMYWYRQDPGQGLRLIYYSQIVNDFQKGDIAEGYSVSREKKESFPLTVTSAQKNPTAFYLCASSIRAEPDNYGYTFGSGTRLTVV.

The J gene is TRBJ2-7, the V gene TRBV18; no clear D gene. Trimming cost V 5 bases and J 6 bases, with 11 bases left between them. CDR1 and CDR2 (germline): KGHSH, LQKENI. CDR3 length: 12 residues. The CDR3, as DNA: TGTGCCAGCTCAGAAAGGCAAACCGAGCAGTACTTC. It translates to CASSERQTEQYF. Looking up the rest from reference TRBV18 and TRBJ2-7 gives the full variable domain: NAGVMQNPRHLVRRRGQEARLRCSPMKGHSHVYWYRQLPEEGLKFMVYLQKENIIDESGMPKERFSAEFPKEGPSILRIQQVVRGDSAAYFCASSERQTEQYFGPGTRLTVT.

This chain joins TRBV18 and TRBJ2-7; D is unresolved. Trimming removed 0 bases at V and 4 bases at J, with 7 bases between. The germline gives CDR1 KGHSH, CDR2 LQKENI. This CDR3 has 13 amino acids. CDR3 region: CASSPPAAYEQYF. As DNA, the CDR3 is TGTGCCAGCTCACCACCGGCAGCATACGAGCAGTACTTC. Full variable domain (missing parts from reference TRBV18 and TRBJ2-7): NAGVMQNPRHLVRRRGQEARLRCSPMKGHSHVYWYRQLPEEGLKFMVYLQKENIIDESGMPKERFSAEFPKEGPSILRIQQVVRGDSAAYFCASSPPAAYEQYFGPGTRLTVT.

The chain recombines TRBV3-1 (or the pseudogene TRBV3-2) with TRBJ1-5; D is unclear. The CDR3 has 13 amino acids. Germline V gene sequence: CDR1 LGHDT, CDR2 YNNKEL (reference sequence). Between the trimmed V and J ends, which lost 0 bases and 5 bases, there was a span of 5 bases. CDR3 in amino acids: CASSQDLYQPQHF. The CDR3 DNA is TGTGCCAGCAGCCAAGATCTCTATCAGCCCCAGCATTTT.

The genes are TRBV9 and TRBJ1-2; D may be TRBD1 (5 bases). CDR3 length: 13 amino acids. Germline V gives CDR1 SGDLS, CDR2 YYNGEE. V dropped 0 bases and J dropped 8 bases, with 11 bases sitting between them. This chain's CDR3 is CASSVGDVGGYTF. The CDR3 DNA reads TGTGCCAGCAGCGTAGGGGACGTTGGGGGCTACACCTTC.

In this sample, this clone turned up a few times. The rearrangement uses TRBV28 and TRBJ1-1, with D unresolved. Germline loops: CDR1 MDHEN, CDR2 SYDVKM. The CDR3 consists of 15 residues. Trimming stripped 2 bases from V and 5 bases from J, with 15 bases between. The CDR3 loop is CASSLRISGLTEAFF. The CDR3, as DNA: TGTGCCAGCAGTTTACGAATTTCGGGTCTAACTGAAGCTTTCTTT. The entire variable domain, with the rest obtained from reference TRBV28 and TRBJ1-1, is as follows: DVKVTQSSRYLVKRTGEKVFLECVQDMDHENMFWYRQDPGLGLRLIYFSYDVKMKEKGDIPEGYSVSREKKERFSLILESASTNQTSMYLCASSLRISGLTEAFFGQGTRLTVV.

The rearrangement uses TRBV28 and TRBJ1-4; perhaps TRBD1 as D (6 bases). The V gene lost 2 bases and the J gene lost 5 bases, with 15 bases spanning the gap. This CDR3 contains 16 residues. Germline loops: CDR1 MDHEN, CDR2 SYDVKM. The CDR3 protein is CASSLGLARGNEKLFF. The CDR3 DNA sequence: TGTGCCAGCAGTTTAGGACTCGCCAGGGGAAATGAAAAACTGTTTTTT.

V and J are TRBV7-6 and TRBJ2-7; TRBD1 aligns across 8 bases. Germline CDR1 is SGHVS and CDR2 is FNYEAQ. The CDR3 is made up of 16 amino acids. V shed 2 bases, J shed 7 bases, and the junction held 13 bases outside the gene matches. DNA for the CDR3: TGTGCCAGCAGCTTAAGATCTGGGGGGACAGGAAGGGAGCAGTACTTC. Translating it yields CASSLRSGGTGREQYF. The entire variable domain, with the rest obtained from reference TRBV7-6 and TRBJ2-7, is as follows: GAGVSQSPRYKVTKRGQDVALRCDPISGHVSLYWYRQALGQGPEFLTYFNYEAQQDKSGLPNDRFSAERPEGSISTLTIQRTEQRDSAMYRCASSLRSGGTGREQYFGPGTRLTVT.

The CDR3 nucleotides read TGTGCCAGTAGTGCCGACCGGGACTCAAGGGCTTTCTTT. Amino acid sequence: CASSADRDSRAFF. The chain uses TRBV19 and TRBJ1-1, with D possibly being TRBD1 (5 bases). V lost 5 bases and J 11 bases, leaving 18 bases between the germline ends. The CDR3 length is 13 residues. Per the germline V gene, CDR1 is LNHDA and CDR2 is SQIVND (reference sequence).

This clone was observed a single time. The chain uses TRBV3-1 (or the pseudogene TRBV3-2) and TRBJ1-1, with D hard to call. Germline V gene data show CDR1 as LGHDT and CDR2 as YNNKEL (reference sequence). V was clipped by 3 bases and J by 11 bases, with 10 bases between them. The CDR3 totals 11 residues. Here the CDR3 DNA reads TGTGCCAGCAGCCATGGCGGTGGCGCTTTCTTT. This translates into CASSHGGGAFF.

This chain links TRBV30 with TRBJ2-1; 8 bases are shared with TRBD2. This CDR3 comprises 14 residues. Per germline, CDR1 GTSNPN and CDR2 SVGIG (reference sequence). V was clipped by 0 bases and J by 7 bases; unmatched bases: 5. The CDR3 nucleotides read TGTGCCTGGAGTGTCCAAGCGGGAGTGAATGAGCAGTTCTTC. This codes for CAWSVQAGVNEQFF.

V usage is TRBV27 and J usage is TRBJ1-1; unclear D gene. Trimming took off 2 bases at V and 1 base at J, with 5 bases between the two ends. CDR1 is MNHEY, CDR2 SMNVEV, per germline (reference sequence). This CDR3 has 13 residues. CDR3 coding DNA: TGTGCCAGCAGTTTAAACAAGAACACTGAAGCTTTCTTT. Encoded protein: CASSLNKNTEAFF.

The gene calls are TRBV7-2 and TRBJ2-6, with TRBD2 as a possible D gene (5 bases). The CDR3 is 17 residues long. In germline, CDR1 is SGHTA, CDR2 FQGNSA. V shed 1 base and J shed 2 bases, with 12 bases lying between them. Here the CDR3 DNA reads TGTGCCAGCAGCTTAGTGGGGTCAGCGGCTGGGGCCAACGTCCTGACTTTC. It encodes CASSLVGSAAGANVLTF.

The gene calls are TRBV29-1 and TRBJ1-5, with D perhaps TRBD1 (5 bases). The germline V gene has CDR1 SQVTM and CDR2 ANQGSEA. CDR3 length: 14 amino acids. Trimming shortened V by 4 bases and J by 6 bases, and 16 bases separated the two germline ends. The CDR3 DNA is TGCAGCGTTGTTCTCGCAGGGAGTACTCAGCCCCAGCATTTT. It codes for CSVVLAGSTQPQHF.

This rearrangement joins TRBV21-1 to TRBJ1-3. TRBV21-1 constitutes a pseudogene. The CDR3 consists of 15 residues. The CDR3 DNA reads TGTGCCAGCAGCAAAAAGGGCAGCTCTGGAAACACCATATATTTT. It encodes CASSKKGSSGNTIYF.

The chain combines TRBV28 with TRBJ2-1, with TRBD2 as a possible D gene (7 bases). This CDR3 is built from 16 residues. Germline V lookup: CDR1 MDHEN, CDR2 SYDVKM. Trimming took 3 bases from V and 1 from J, leaving 13 bases between them. DNA of the CDR3: TGTGCCAGCAGTTTGTTGGGAGGGGGATCCTACAATGAGCAGTTCTTC. This translates into CASSLLGGGSYNEQFF.

The chain carries TRBV4-1 and TRBJ1-1; TRBD1 aligns across 8 bases. The V gene end was trimmed by 7 bases and the J gene end by 2 bases; junction bases not matched to a gene: 3. Germline values: CDR1 MGHRA, CDR2 YSYEKL. CDR3 length: 13 residues. CDR3 nucleotide sequence: TGCGCCAGCAAGGACAGGGTCAACACTGAAGCTTTCTTT. As protein: CASKDRVNTEAFF.

CDR3 coding DNA: TGTGCCAGCAGCTCCCCTAGCGGGGGTTTCAATGAGCAGTTCTTC. Protein sequence: CASSSPSGGFNEQFF. J is TRBJ2-1 and V is TRBV7-9; 10 nucleotides line up with TRBD2. Losses at the gene ends were 4 bases for V and 6 bases for J; bases not matched to a gene: 6. Germline CDR1 SEHNR, CDR2 FQNEAQ (reference sequence). The length of the CDR3 is 15 residues.